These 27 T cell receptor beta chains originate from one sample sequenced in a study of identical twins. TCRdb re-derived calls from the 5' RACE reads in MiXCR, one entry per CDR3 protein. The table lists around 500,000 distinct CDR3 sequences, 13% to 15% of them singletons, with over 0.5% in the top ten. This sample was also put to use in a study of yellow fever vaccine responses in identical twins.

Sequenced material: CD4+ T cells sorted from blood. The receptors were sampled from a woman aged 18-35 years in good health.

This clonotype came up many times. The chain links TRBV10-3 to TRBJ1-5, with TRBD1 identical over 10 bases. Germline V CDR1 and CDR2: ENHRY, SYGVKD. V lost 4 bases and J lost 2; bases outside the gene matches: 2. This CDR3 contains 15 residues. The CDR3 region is CAISGGTGGNQPQHF. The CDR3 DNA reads TGTGCCATCAGTGGCGGGACAGGGGGCAATCAGCCCCAGCATTTT.

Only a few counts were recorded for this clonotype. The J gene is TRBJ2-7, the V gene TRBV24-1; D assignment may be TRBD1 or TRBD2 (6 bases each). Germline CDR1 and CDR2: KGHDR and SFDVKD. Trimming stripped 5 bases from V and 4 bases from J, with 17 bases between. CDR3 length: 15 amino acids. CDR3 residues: CATSVRGPRGYEQYF. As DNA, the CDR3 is TGTGCCACCAGTGTGCGGGGCCCCAGGGGATACGAGCAGTACTTC.

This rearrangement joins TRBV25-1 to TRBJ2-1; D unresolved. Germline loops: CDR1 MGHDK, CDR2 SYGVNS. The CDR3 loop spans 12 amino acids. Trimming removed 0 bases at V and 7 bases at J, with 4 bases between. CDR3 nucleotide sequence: TGTGCCAGCAGTGAATATGTGAATGAGCAGTTCTTC. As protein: CASSEYVNEQFF.

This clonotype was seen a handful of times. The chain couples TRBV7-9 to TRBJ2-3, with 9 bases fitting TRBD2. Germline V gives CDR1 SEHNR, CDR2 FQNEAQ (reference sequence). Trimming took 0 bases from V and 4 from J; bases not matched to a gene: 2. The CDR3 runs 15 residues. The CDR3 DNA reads TGTGCCAGCAGCTTAGCTAGCGGGAGCGCAGATACGCAGTATTTT. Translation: CASSLASGSADTQYF.

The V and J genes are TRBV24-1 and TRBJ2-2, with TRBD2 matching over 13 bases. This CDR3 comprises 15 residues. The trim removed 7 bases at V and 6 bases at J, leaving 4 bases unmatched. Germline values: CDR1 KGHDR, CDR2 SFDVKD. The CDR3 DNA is TGTGCCACCAGCGCCGGGACTAGCGGGGCCGGGGAGCTGTTTTTT. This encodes CATSAGTSGAGELFF.

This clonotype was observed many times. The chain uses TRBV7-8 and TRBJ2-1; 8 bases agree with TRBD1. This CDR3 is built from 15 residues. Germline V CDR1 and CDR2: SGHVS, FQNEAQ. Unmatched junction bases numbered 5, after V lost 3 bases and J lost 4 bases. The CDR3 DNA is TGTGCCAGCAGCTTCCGGGACAGGAGTTACAATGAGCAGTTCTTC. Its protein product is CASSFRDRSYNEQFF.

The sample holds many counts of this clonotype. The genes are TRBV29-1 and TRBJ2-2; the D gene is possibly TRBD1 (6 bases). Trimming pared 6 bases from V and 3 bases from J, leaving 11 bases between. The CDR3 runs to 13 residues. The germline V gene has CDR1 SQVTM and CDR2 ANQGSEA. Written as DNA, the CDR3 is TGCAGCGTCTTACGACAGGACACCGGGGAGCTGTTTTTT. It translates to CSVLRQDTGELFF.

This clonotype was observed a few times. Written as DNA, the CDR3 is TGTGCCAGCACCCAGGGGGTGGTGACAAACAATGAGCAGTTCTTC. Translated, it gives CASTQGVVTNNEQFF. The V call is TRBV6-1, the J call TRBJ2-1; TRBD1 matches at 7 bases. Per germline, CDR1 MNHNS and CDR2 SASEGT. J was trimmed by 5 bases and V by 7 bases; bases with no gene match: 11. The CDR3 has 15 residues.

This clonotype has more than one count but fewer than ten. The CDR3 protein is CSGSFGREKDTQYF. The DNA of the CDR3 is TGCAGTGGGTCTTTTGGCAGGGAAAAAGATACGCAGTATTTT. The genes are TRBV20-1 and TRBJ2-3, with D perhaps matching TRBD1 (5 bases). V was clipped by 7 bases and J by 5 bases, with 19 bases between them. The CDR3 has 14 amino acids. Germline V CDR1 and CDR2: DFQATT, SNEGSKA (reference sequence).

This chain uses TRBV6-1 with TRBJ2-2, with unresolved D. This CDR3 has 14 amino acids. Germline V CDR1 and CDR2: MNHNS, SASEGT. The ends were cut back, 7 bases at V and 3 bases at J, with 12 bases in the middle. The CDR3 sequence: CASNPTEDTGELFF. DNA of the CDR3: TGTGCCAGCAACCCGACCGAAGACACCGGGGAGCTGTTTTTT.

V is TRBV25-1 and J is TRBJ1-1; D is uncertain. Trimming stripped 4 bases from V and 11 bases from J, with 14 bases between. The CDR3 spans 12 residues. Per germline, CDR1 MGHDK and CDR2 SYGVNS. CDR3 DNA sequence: TGTGCCAGCAGTGGGGAAGGGTTTCGGGCTTTCTTT. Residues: CASSGEGFRAFF.

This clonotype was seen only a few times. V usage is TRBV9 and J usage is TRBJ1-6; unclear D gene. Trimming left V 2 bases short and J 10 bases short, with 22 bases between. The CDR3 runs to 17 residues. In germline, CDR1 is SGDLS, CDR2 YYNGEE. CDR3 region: CASSVNDQASLGSPLHF. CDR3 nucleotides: TGTGCCAGCAGCGTCAATGATCAGGCGTCTCTCGGATCACCCCTCCACTTT.

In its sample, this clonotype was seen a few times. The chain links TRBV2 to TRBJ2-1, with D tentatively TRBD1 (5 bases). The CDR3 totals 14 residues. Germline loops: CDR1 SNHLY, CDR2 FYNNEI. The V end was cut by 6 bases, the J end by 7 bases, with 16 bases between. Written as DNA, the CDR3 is TGTGCCAGCAGCGTCGAGGCAGGGCGGAATGAGCAGTTCTTC. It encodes CASSVEAGRNEQFF. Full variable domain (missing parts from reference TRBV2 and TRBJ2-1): EPEVTQTPSHQVTQMGQEVILRCVPISNHLYFYWYRQILGQKVEFLVSFYNNEISEKSEIFDDQFSVERPDGSNFTLKIRSTKLEDSAMYFCASSVEAGRNEQFFGPGTRLTVL.

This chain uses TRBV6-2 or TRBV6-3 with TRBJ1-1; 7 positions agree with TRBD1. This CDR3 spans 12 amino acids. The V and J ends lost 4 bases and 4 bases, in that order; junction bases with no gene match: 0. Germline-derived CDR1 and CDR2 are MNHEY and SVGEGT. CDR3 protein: CASSSGGTEAFF. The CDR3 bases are TGTGCCAGCAGTTCAGGGGGCACTGAAGCTTTCTTT.

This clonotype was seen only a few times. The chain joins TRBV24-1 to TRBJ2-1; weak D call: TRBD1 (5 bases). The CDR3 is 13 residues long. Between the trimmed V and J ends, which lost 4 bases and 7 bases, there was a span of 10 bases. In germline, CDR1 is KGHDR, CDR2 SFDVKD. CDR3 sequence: CATSEGQVNEQFF. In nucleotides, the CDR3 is TGTGCCACCAGTGAGGGGCAAGTAAATGAGCAGTTCTTC.

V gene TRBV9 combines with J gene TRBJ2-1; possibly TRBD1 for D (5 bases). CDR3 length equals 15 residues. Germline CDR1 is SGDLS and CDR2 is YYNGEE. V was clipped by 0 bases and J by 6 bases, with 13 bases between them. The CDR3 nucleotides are TGTGCCAGCAGCGTAGGAAGGGGATGGGCCAATGAGCAGTTCTTC. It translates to CASSVGRGWANEQFF.

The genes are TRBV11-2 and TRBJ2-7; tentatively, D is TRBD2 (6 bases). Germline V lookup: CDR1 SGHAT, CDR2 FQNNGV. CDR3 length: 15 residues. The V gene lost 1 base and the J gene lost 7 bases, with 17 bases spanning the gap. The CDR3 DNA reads TGTGCCAGCAGCTTAGTGACCGGGAGTGCATGGGAGCAGTACTTC. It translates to CASSLVTGSAWEQYF.

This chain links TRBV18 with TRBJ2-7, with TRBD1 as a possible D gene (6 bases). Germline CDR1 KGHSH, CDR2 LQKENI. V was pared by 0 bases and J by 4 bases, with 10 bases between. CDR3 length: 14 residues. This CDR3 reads CASSPPGTLYEQYF. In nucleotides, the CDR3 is TGTGCCAGCTCACCACCCGGGACACTTTACGAGCAGTACTTC.

In nucleotides, the CDR3 is TGTGCCAGCAGCTCCAGGGTTGGTTACCAAGAGACCCAGTACTTC. It translates to CASSSRVGYQETQYF. The chain links TRBV28 to TRBJ2-5; D is possibly TRBD1 (5 bases). The CDR3 contains 15 residues. Trimming removed 6 bases at V and 0 bases at J, with 14 bases between. CDR1 and CDR2 from the germline V gene are MDHEN and SYDVKM.

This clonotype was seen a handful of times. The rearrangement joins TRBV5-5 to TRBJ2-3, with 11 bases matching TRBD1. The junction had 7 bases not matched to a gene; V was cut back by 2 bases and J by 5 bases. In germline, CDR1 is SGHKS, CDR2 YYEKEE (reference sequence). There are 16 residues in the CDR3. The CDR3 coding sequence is TGTGCCAGCAGCTTCCTGGACAGGGGGCGAATAGATACGCAGTATTTT. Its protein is CASSFLDRGRIDTQYF.

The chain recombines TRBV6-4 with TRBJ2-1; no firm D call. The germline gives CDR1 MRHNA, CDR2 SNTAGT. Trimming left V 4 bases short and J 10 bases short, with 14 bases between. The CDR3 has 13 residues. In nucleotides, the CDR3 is TGTGCCAGCAGTGTAGGGCCTCCTGCCGAGCAGTTCTTC. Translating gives CASSVGPPAEQFF.

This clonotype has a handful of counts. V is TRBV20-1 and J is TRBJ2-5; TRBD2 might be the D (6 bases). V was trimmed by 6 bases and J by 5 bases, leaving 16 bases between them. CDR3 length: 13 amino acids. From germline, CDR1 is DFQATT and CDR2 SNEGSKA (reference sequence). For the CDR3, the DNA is TGCAGTGCCTTACTCGCGGGAACGGAGACCCAGTACTTC. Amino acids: CSALLAGTETQYF.

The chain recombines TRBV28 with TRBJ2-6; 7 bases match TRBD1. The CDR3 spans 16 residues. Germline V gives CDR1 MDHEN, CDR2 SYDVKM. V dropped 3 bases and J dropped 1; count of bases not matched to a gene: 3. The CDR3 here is CASSLIQGSGANVLTF. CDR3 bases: TGTGCCAGCAGTTTGATACAGGGGTCTGGGGCCAACGTCCTGACTTTC.

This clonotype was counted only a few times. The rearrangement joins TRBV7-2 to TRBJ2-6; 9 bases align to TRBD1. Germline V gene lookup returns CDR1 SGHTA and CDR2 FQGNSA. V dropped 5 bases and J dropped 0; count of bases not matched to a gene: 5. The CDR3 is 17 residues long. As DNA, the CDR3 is TGTGCCAGCAGCAGACAGGGGGTAACCTCTGGGGCCAACGTCCTGACTTTC. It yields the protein CASSRQGVTSGANVLTF.

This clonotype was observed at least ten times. The DNA for the CDR3 is TGTGCCAGCAGTCCATCCGGACTAGCCGGCTACGAGCAGTACTTC. Its translation: CASSPSGLAGYEQYF. The V gene is TRBV12-3 or TRBV12-4, the J gene TRBJ2-7; 8 positions match TRBD2. Trimming at V came to 5 bases and at J to 3 bases, leaving 9 bases not matched to a gene. This CDR3 spans 15 amino acids.

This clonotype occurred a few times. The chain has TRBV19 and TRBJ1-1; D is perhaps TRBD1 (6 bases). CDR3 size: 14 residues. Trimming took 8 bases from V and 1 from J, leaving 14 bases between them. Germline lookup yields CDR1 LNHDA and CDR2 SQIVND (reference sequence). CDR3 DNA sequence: TGTGCCAGTTCTAGCGGGACACCGAACACTGAAGCTTTCTTT. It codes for CASSSGTPNTEAFF.

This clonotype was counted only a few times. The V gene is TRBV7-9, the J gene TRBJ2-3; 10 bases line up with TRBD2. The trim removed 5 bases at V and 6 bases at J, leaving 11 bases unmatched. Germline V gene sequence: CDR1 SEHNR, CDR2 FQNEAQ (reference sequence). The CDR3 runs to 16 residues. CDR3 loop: CASSLPLAGLRDTQYF. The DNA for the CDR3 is TGTGCCAGCAGCCTACCACTAGCGGGGCTCAGGGATACGCAGTATTTT.